This TCR beta chain was retrieved from a study of a mutant IDH1 vaccine in newly diagnosed glioma (TCRdb year 2021). Turning to the overall study: Eight vaccinations were administered to patients in weeks 1, 3, 5, 7, 11, 15, 19 and 23, corresponding to visits V03 through V10. Vaccination started 4-6 weeks after radiotherapy alone, or was given together with temozolomide cycles in the groups whose treatment included chemotherapy. Of the 25 to 40 treated patients, approximately 62% were male and about 40% were female, and the mean age was approximately 39 years. Prior to enrollment, patients had been given standard therapy consisting of radiotherapy alone, temozolomide alone, or radiochemotherapy with temozolomide, with the combination given to most patients. Peripheral blood was drawn at six visits: V03 (baseline), V05, V07, V10, V12 and V13. Longitudinal TCRB deep sequencing was done for some 26 treated patients, wherever samples were available for exploratory analyses.

V is pared back by 4 bases and J by 4 bases, with 10 bases lying between the germline termini. The CDR3 runs 14 residues from the cysteine to the phenylalanine. Left in the record is the CDR3 DNA by itself, 42 bases read in frame from the first base. From a lookup of the germline V gene, CDR1 and CDR2 are SGHVS and FNYEAQ. As to this clone: The clone's antigen remains unknown. Within one base of it there is no much larger clone, and no base qualities were kept.

What the work shows at the level of the full study, not this receptor alone: Pseudoprogression appeared unrelated to alterations in the top peripheral T cell clonotypes detected by TCRB sequencing. Availability determined which PBMC samples were chosen for TCRB deep sequencing. It was noted by the authors that analyses of patient blood samples could not be reproduced owing to sample limitations. Across multiple MHC alleles, vaccine-induced immune responses were seen in 90% to 95% of patients.

Library preparation used the immunoSEQ multiplex PCR assay. Following the manufacturer's protocol, the hsTCRB Kit was used to amplify rearranged TCR beta chain sequences. Sequencing of TCRB libraries was carried out on an Illumina MiSeq. From the authors' description of their analysis: The proprietary platform of the kit vendor was used for demultiplexing, trimming and gene mapping. As stored in TCRdb, this immuneACCESS dataset retains in-frame rearrangements with V and J assigned. A fraction of the clones does not appear; measured against another copy, unresolved V genes explain less than half of the discrepancy, and the remainder lacks a known reason. That table gives V, J and clone size, and the DNA gave D and trimming. The sample records 20,000 to 25,000 clones, roughly four fifths of which are singletons. Roughly 13% of the sample goes to the ten largest clones. The sample's time point label, in plain terms: week 23, last vaccination. Each vaccine dose, consisting of 300 ug of a 20-mer mutant IDH1 peptide in Montanide, was administered subcutaneously with topical imiquimod. All donors had newly diagnosed IDH1-mutant astrocytomas of WHO grade 3 or 4 that showed loss of nuclear ATRX. The samples were drawn from NOA16, a multicentre, single-arm, open-label phase I trial in Germany that tested a mutant IDH1 peptide vaccine in humans for the first time. The DNeasy Blood and Tissue Kit was used to extract genomic DNA from EDTA blood for TCRB sequencing.

Sequencing used PBMCs, obtained from a glioma patient whose treatment included an IDH1 peptide vaccine. Recombination connected TRBV7-6 to TRBJ2-2; no D gene can be assigned with confidence. The receptor's source is a man aged 30-40 years with glioma. The CDR3 reads as follows: CASSYRISTGELFF. The DNA sequence follows: TGTGCCAGCAGCTACAGAATCTCCACCGGGGAGCTGTTTTTT.